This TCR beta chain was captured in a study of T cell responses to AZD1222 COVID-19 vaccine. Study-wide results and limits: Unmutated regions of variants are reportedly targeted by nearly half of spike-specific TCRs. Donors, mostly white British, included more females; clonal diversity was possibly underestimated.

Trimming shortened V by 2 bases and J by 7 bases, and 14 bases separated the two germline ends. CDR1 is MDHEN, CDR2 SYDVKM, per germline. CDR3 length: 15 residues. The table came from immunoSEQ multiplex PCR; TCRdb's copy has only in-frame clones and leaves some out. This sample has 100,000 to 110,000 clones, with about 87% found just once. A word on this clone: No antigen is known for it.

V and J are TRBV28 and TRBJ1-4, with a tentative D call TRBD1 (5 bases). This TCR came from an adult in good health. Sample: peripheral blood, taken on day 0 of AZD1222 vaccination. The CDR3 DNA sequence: TGTGCCAGCAGTTTAGGGGGAACCGGGGGTGAAAAACTGTTTTTT. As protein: CASSLGGTGGEKLFF.